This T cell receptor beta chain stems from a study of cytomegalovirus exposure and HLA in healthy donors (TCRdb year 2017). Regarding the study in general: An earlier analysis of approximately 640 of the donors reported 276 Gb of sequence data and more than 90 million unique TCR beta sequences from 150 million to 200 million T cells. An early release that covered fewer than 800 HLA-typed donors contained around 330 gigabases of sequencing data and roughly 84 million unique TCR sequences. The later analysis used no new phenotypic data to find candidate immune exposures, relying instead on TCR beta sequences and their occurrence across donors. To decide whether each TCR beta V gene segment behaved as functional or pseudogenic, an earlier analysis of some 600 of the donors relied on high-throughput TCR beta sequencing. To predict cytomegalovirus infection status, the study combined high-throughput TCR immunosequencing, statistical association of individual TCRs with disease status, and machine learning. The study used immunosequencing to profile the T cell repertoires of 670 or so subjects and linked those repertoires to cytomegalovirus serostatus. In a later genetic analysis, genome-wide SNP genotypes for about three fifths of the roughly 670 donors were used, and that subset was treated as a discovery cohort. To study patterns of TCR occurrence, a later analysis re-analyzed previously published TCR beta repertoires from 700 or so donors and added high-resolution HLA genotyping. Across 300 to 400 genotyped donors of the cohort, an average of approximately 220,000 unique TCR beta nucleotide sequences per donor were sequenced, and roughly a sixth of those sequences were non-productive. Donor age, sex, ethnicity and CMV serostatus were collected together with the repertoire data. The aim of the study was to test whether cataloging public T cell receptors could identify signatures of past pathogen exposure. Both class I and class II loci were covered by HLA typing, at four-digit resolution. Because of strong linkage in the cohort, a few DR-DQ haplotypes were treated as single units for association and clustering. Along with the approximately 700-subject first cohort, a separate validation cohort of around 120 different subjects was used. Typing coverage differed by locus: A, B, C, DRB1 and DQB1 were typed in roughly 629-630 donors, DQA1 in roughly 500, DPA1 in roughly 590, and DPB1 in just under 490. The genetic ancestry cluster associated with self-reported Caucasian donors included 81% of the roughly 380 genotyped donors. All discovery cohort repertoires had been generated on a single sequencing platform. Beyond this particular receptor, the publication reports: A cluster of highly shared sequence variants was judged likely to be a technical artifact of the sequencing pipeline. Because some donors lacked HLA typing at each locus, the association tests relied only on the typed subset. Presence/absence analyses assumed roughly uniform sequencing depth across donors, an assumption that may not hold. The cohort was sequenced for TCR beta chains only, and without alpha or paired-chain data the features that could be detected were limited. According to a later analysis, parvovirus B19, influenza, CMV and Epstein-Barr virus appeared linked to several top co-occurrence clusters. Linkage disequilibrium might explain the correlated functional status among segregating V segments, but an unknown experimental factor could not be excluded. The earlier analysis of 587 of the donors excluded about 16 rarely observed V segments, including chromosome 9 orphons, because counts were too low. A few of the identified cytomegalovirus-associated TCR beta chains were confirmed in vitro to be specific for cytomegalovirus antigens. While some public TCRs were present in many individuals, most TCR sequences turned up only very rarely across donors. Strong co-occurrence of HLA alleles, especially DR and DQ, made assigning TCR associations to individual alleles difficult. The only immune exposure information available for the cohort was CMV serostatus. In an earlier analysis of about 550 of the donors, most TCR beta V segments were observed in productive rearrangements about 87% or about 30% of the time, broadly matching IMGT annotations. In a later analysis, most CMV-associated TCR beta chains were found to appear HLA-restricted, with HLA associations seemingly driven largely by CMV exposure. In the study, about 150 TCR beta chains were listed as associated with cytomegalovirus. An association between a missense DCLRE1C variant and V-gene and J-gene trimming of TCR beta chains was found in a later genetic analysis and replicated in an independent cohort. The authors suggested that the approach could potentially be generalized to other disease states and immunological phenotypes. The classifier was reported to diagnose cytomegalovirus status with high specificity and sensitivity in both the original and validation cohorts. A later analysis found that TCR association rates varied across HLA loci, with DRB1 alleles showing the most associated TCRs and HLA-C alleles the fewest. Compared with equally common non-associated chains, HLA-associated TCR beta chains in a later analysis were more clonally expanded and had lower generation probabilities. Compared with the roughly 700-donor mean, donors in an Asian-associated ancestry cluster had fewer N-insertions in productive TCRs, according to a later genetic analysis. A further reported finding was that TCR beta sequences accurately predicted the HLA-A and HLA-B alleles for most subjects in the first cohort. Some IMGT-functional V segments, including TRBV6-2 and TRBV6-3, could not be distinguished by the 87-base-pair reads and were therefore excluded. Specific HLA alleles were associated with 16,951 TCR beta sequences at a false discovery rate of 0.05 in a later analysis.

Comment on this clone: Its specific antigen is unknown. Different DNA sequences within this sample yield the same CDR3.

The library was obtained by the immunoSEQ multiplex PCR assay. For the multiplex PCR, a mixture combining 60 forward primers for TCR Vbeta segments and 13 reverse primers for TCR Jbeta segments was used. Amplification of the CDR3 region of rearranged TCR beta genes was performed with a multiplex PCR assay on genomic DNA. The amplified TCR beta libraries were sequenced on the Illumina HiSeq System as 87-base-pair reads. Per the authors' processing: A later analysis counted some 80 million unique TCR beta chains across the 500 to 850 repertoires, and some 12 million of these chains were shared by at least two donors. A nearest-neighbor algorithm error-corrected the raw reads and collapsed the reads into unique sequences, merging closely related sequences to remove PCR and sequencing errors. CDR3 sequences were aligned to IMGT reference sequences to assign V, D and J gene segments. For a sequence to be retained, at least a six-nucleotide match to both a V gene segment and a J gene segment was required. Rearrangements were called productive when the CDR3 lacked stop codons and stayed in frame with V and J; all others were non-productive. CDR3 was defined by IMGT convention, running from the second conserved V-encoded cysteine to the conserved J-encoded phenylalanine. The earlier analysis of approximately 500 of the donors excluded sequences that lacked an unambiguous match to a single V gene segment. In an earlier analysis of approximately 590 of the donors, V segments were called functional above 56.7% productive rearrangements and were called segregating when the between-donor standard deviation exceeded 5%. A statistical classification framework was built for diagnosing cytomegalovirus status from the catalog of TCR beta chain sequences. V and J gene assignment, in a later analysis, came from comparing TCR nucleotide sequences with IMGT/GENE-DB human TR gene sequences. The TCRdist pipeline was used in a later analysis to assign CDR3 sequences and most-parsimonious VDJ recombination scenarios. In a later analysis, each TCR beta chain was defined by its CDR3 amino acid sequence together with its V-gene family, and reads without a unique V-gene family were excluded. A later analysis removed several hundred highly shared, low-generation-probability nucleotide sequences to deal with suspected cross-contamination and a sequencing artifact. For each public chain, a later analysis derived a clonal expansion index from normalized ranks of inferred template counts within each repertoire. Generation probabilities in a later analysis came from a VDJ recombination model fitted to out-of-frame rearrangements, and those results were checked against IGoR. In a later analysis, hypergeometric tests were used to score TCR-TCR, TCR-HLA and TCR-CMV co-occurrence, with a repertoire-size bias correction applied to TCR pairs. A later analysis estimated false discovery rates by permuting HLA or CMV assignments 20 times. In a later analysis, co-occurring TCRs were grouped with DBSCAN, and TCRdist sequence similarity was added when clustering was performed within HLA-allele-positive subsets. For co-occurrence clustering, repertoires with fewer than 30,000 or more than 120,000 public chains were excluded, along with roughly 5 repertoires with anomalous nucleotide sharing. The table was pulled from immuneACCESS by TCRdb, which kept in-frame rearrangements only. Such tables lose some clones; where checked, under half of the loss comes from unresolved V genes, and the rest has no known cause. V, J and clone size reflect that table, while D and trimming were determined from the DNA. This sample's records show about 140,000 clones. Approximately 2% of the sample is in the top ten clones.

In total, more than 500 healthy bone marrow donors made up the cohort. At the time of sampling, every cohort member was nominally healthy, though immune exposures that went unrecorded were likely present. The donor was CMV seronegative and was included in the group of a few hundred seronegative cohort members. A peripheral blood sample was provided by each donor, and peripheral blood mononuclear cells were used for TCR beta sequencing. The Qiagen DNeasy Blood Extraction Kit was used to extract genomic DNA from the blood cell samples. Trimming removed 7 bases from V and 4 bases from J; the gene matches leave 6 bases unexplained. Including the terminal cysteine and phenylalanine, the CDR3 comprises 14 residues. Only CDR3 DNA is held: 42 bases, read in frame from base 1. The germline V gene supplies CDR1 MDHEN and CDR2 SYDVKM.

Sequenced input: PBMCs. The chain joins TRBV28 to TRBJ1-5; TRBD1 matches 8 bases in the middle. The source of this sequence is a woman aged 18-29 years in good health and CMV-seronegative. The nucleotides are TGTGCCAGCACCACCGGACAGGGTAATCAGCCCCAGCATTTT. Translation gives CASTTGQGNQPQHF.